This T cell receptor beta chain is drawn from a study of T cell repertoires in cytomegalovirus infection. In its sample, this clonotype was seen a few times. Trimming took off 5 bases at V and 1 base at J, with 12 bases between the two ends. The CDR3 has 13 amino acids. Looked up from germline, CDR1 is DFQATT and CDR2 is SNEGSKA (reference sequence). MiXCR was run by TCRdb on the reads, yielding one entry per CDR3 protein. This table holds some 200,000 distinct CDR3 sequences, roughly 9.8% found once. The sequence was collected from a human donor in good health (CMV status not recorded). Some clones in this sample may be carry-over from other donors' samples. The sample taken for sequencing was PBMCs. The chain is built from TRBV20-1 and TRBJ2-7; D is perhaps TRBD2 (7 bases). DNA for the CDR3: TGCAGTGCTGGGGGGGCCGTTTCCTACGAGCAGTACTTC. Protein sequence: CSAGGAVSYEQYF.